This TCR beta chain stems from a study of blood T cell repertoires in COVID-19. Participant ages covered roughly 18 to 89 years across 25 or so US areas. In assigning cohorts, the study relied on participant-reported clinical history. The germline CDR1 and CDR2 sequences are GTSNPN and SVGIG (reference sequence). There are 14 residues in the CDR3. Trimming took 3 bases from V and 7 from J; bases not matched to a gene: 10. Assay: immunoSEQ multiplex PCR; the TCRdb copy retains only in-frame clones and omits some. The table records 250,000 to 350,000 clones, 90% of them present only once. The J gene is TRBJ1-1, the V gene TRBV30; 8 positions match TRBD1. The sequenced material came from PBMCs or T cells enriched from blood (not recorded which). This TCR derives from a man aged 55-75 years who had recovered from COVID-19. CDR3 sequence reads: CAWRYGQGRGEAFF. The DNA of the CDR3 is TGTGCCTGGAGATATGGACAGGGTCGAGGTGAAGCTTTCTTT. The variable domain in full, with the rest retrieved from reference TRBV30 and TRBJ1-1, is SQTIHQWPATLVQPVGSPLSLECTVEGTSNPNLYWYRQAAGRGLQLLFYSVGIGQISSEVPQNLSASRPQDRQFILSSKKLLLSDSGFYLCAWRYGQGRGEAFFGQGTRLTVV.